One sample yielded the 15 T cell receptor beta chains listed below, sequenced in a study of T cell responses to AZD1222 COVID-19 vaccine. Here immunoSEQ multiplex PCR was the method, and the copy in TCRdb shows in-frame clones only, minus some. The table includes 53,000 or so clones, around 85% detected once. The starting material was peripheral blood, obtained 28 days after the second AZD1222 dose. All receptors come from an adult who received the AZD1222 COVID-19 vaccine.

The chain is built from TRBV5-1 and TRBJ2-1; possibly TRBD2 for D (5 bases). The CDR3 loop spans 17 amino acids. Trimming left V 0 bases short and J 3 bases short, with 16 bases between. Germline-derived CDR1 and CDR2 are SGHRS and YFSETQ. The CDR3 bases are TGCGCCAGCAGCTTGGCCTTTGAGGGAGTAGTCTACAATGAGCAGTTCTTC. Its protein product is CASSLAFEGVVYNEQFF. Based on the CDR3 plus reference TRBV5-1 and TRBJ2-1, the full variable domain is KAGVTQTPRYLIKTRGQQVTLSCSPISGHRSVSWYQQTPGQGLQFLFEYFSETQRNKGNFPGRFSGRQFSNSRSEMNVSTLELGDSALYLCASSLAFEGVVYNEQFFGPGTRLTVL.

CDR3 region: CASGLPVGYTF. The CDR3, as DNA: TGTGCCAGCGGGCTCCCTGTCGGCTACACCTTC. The V gene is TRBV6-5, the J gene TRBJ1-2, with D unresolved. CDR1 is MNHEY, CDR2 SVGAGI, per germline. The CDR3 contains 11 residues. With 8 bases removed from V and 8 bases from J, the gap between germline ends came to 12 bases.

The chain uses TRBV24-1 and TRBJ2-1; perhaps TRBD2 as D (5 bases). This CDR3 comprises 14 residues. V shed 0 bases and J shed 6 bases, with 8 bases lying between them. The germline V gene encodes CDR1 KGHDR and CDR2 SFDVKD. CDR3 bases: TGTGCCACCAGTGATTTGGGACGGGGCAATGAGCAGTTCTTC. As protein: CATSDLGRGNEQFF.

The J gene is TRBJ2-7, the V gene TRBV7-3; the match to TRBD1 covers 9 bases. Losses at the gene ends were 5 bases for V and 4 bases for J; bases not matched to a gene: 9. Germline values: CDR1 SGHTA, CDR2 FQGTGA. The CDR3 extends over 15 amino acids. The DNA of the CDR3 is TGTGCCAGCAGCCCTAGTGGGACAGGGAAATACGAGCAGTACTTC. This gives the protein CASSPSGTGKYEQYF.

The genes are TRBV7-8 and TRBJ2-7; D perhaps matches TRBD2 (6 bases). The CDR3 totals 15 residues. Germline CDR1 reads SGHVS; CDR2 reads FQNEAQ. V was trimmed by 5 bases and J by 0 bases, leaving 14 bases between them. The CDR3 loop is CASSAQREASYEQYF. CDR3 DNA: TGTGCCAGCAGCGCCCAAAGGGAGGCCTCCTACGAGCAGTACTTC.

This sequence joins TRBV4-2 and TRBJ1-6; TRBD1 is a possible D gene (5 bases). The CDR3 consists of 14 residues. V lost 4 bases and J lost 8, with 12 bases in between. Germline values: CDR1 LGHNA, CDR2 YNFKEQ. The CDR3 protein is CASSPRDRDSPLHF. The CDR3 bases are TGTGCCAGCAGCCCCCGGGACCGAGATTCACCCCTCCACTTT.

V gene TRBV11-3 combines with J gene TRBJ2-7; D uncertain. CDR1 SGHNT and CDR2 YENEEA come from the germline V gene. The CDR3 consists of 16 residues. V was clipped by 5 bases and J by 3 bases, with 20 bases between them. The CDR3 region is CASSHYVGRMDYEQYF. The CDR3 DNA follows: TGTGCCAGCAGCCATTACGTAGGGCGGATGGACTACGAGCAGTACTTC.

V and J are TRBV13 and TRBJ2-7; 9 positions agree with TRBD1. Germline CDR1 is PRHDT and CDR2 is FYEKMQ (reference sequence). V lost 0 bases to trimming and J lost 4 bases; unmatched junction nucleotides: 1. The CDR3 is 14 amino acids. The chain's CDR3 is CASSLGTGGYEQYF. The CDR3 DNA reads as TGTGCCAGCAGCTTAGGGACAGGGGGATACGAGCAGTACTTC.

The CDR3 is CASSDVGTSGNIQYF. In DNA, the CDR3 is TGTGCCAGCAGTGATGTCGGGACTAGCGGAAACATTCAGTACTTC. The V and J genes are TRBV2 and TRBJ2-4, with 11 bases matching TRBD2. V was pared by 3 bases and J by 6 bases, with 4 bases of the junction left unmatched. CDR1 SNHLY and CDR2 FYNNEI come from the germline V gene. The CDR3 has 15 amino acids.

The chain has TRBV11-3 and TRBJ1-6; a possible D gene is TRBD1 (6 bases). The V gene's germline CDR1 is SGHNT and CDR2 YENEEA. The CDR3 has 15 residues. Trimming took off 3 bases at V and 3 bases at J, with 9 bases between the two ends. CDR3 bases: TGTGCCAGCAGCTTCTCGACAGGCTATAATTCACCCCTCCACTTT. Translation: CASSFSTGYNSPLHF.

The V gene is TRBV28, the J gene TRBJ2-7; TRBD1 agrees at 8 bases. J was trimmed by 3 bases and V by 5 bases; bases with no gene match: 12. The V gene's germline CDR1 is MDHEN and CDR2 SYDVKM. The CDR3 is 16 residues long. The CDR3 loop is CASSGRQGFPGYEQYF. CDR3 DNA: TGTGCCAGCAGTGGGCGACAGGGGTTCCCCGGCTACGAGCAGTACTTC.

The V and J genes are TRBV4-1 and TRBJ2-6, with D uncertain. CDR1 MGHRA and CDR2 YSYEKL come from the germline V gene. V gave up 0 bases and J gave up 4 bases, with 10 bases separating them. The CDR3 contains 16 residues. CDR3 nucleotides: TGCGCCAGCAGCCAAGAAAGCAGGATAGGGGCCAACGTCCTGACTTTC. The encoded protein is CASSQESRIGANVLTF.

CDR3 amino acids: CASSLRTANEKLFF. The DNA for the CDR3 is TGTGCCAGCAGCCTCAGGACAGCGAATGAAAAACTGTTTTTT. The V and J genes are TRBV3-1 (or the pseudogene TRBV3-2) and TRBJ1-4; perhaps TRBD1 as D (6 bases). The germline V gene has CDR1 LGHDT and CDR2 YNNKEL (reference sequence). This CDR3 is 14 amino acids long. Trimming took 4 bases from V and 5 from J, leaving 11 bases between them.

The rearrangement joins TRBV4-2 to TRBJ2-5; 8 positions match TRBD2. The CDR3 extends over 15 amino acids. Germline V gene sequence: CDR1 LGHNA, CDR2 YNFKEQ. V was pared by 7 bases and J by 3 bases, with 10 bases of the junction left unmatched. Here the CDR3 DNA reads TGTGCCAGCAAGCGGGCGGGGGGAGCCGAAGAGACCCAGTACTTC. This translates into CASKRAGGAEETQYF.

As DNA, the CDR3 is TGTGCCACCAGTGAAGGGCAGGCCTATGGCTACACCTTC. Translated, it gives CATSEGQAYGYTF. The V and J genes are TRBV24-1 and TRBJ1-2; D unresolved. The CDR3 sequence is 13 residues long. The V end lost 4 bases, the J end lost 4 bases, and 9 bases lay between the germline ends. Germline V lookup: CDR1 KGHDR, CDR2 SFDVKD.